This T cell receptor beta chain was sequenced in a study of cytomegalovirus exposure and HLA in healthy donors. Study-level information: The Caucasian-associated ancestry cluster held around 76% of around 380 genotyped donors.

The CDR3 sequence is 14 residues long. CDR1 SGHAT and CDR2 FQNNGV come from the germline V gene. V lost 5 bases and J lost 5; bases outside the gene matches: 1. Comments on this clone: Its antigen is still unknown.

Study-wide findings and caveats: TCR beta sequences reportedly predicted most subjects' HLA-A and HLA-B alleles accurately. Later on, a genetic analysis was performed. It linked a missense variant in DCLRE1C with V- and J-gene trimming of TCR beta.

The PCR ran on 60 Vbeta and 13 Jbeta primers. Produced via immunoSEQ multiplex PCR; TCRdb's table is partial and in-frame only. The table has about 94,000 clones, more than 60% seen once; the top ten hold around 4.2%. What was sequenced was PBMCs. This chain links TRBV11-2 with TRBJ2-1; 12 bases map to TRBD2. The receptor's source is a man aged 25-45 years in good health and CMV-seronegative. This CDR3 is CASSRTSGDNEQFF. CDR3 in DNA: TGTGCCAGCAGCAGGACTAGCGGGGACAATGAGCAGTTCTTC.